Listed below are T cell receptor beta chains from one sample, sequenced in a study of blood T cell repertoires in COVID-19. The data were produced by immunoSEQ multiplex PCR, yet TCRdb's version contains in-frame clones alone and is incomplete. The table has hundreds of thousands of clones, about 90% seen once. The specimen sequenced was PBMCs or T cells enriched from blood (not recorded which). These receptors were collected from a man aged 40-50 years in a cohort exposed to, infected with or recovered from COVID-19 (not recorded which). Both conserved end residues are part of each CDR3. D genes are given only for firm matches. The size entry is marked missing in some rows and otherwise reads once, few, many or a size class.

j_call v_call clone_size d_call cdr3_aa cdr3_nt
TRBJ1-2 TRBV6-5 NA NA CASSYVLIRDYGYTF TGTGCCAGCAGTTACGTCCTGATCAGGGACTATGGCTACACCTTC
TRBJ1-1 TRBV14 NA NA CASSQAGGPRITEAFF TGTGCCAGCAGCCAAGCTGGGGGCCCCCGTATCACTGAAGCTTTCTTT
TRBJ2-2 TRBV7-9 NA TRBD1 CASSMGQGLYTGELFF TGTGCCAGCAGCATGGGACAGGGGTTGTACACCGGGGAGCTGTTTTTT
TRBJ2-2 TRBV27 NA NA CASSFGRGAPGELFF TGTGCCAGCAGTTTCGGCAGGGGTGCTCCCGGGGAGCTGTTTTTT
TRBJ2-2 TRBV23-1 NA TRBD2 CASPRTSGRVTGELFF TGCGCCAGCCCACGGACTAGCGGGAGGGTCACCGGGGAGCTGTTTTTT
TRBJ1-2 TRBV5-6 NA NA CASSLEQGRYGYTF TGTGCCAGCAGCTTGGAACAGGGACGCTATGGCTACACCTTC
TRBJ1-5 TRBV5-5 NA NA CASSPGQSNQPQHF TGTGCCAGCAGCCCGGGACAAAGCAATCAGCCCCAGCATTTT
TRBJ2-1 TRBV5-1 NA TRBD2 CASSFSLAGADEQFF TGCGCCAGCAGCTTTAGTCTAGCGGGAGCTGATGAGCAGTTCTTC
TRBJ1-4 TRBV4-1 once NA CASSPGTLEKLFF TGCGCCAGCAGCCCCGGGACACTTGAAAAACTGTTTTTT
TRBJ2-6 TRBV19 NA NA CASSIGRRGQGANVLTF TGTGCCAGTAGTATAGGGAGAAGAGGGCAAGGGGCCAACGTCCTGACTTTC
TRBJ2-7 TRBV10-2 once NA CASSAIEAYEQYF TGCGCCAGCAGTGCAATTGAGGCCTACGAGCAGTACTTC
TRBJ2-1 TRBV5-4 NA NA CASSPPGDSSYNEQFF TGTGCCAGCAGTCCCCCCGGGGATAGCTCCTACAATGAGCAGTTCTTC
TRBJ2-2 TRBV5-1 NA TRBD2 CASSYSGLATLTGELFF TGCGCCAGCAGCTATTCGGGACTAGCGACGCTCACCGGGGAGCTGTTTTTT
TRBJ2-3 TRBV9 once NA CASSATTASTDTQYF TGTGCCAGCAGCGCCACGACAGCTAGCACAGATACGCAGTATTTT
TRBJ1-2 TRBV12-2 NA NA CASRLGQGFGYTF TGTGCAAGTCGCTTAGGACAGGGCTTTGGCTACACCTTC
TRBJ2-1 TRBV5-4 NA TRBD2 CASSLVLAGYNEQFF TGTGCCAGCAGCTTGGTGCTAGCGGGATACAATGAGCAGTTCTTC
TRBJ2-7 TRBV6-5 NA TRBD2 CASPSDREGAYEQYF TGTGCCAGCCCCTCGGACCGGGAGGGGGCCTACGAGCAGTACTTC
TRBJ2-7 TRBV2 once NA CASRAGQGSSYEQYF TGTGCCAGCAGAGCGGGGCAGGGGAGCTCCTACGAGCAGTACTTC
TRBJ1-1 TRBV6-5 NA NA CASRRDTLNTEAFF TGTGCCAGCAGAAGGGACACCTTGAACACTGAAGCTTTCTTT
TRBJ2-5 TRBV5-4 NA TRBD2 CASGLAGRETQYF TGTGCCAGCGGACTAGCGGGGCGGGAGACCCAGTACTTC
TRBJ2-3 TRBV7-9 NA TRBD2 CASSLHGLAGGGDTQYF TGTGCCAGCAGCTTACATGGACTAGCGGGAGGTGGAGATACGCAGTATTTT
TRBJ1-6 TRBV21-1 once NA CASSNHPELSSYNSPLHF TGTGCCAGCAGCAATCACCCCGAACTAAGCTCCTATAATTCACCCCTCCACTTT
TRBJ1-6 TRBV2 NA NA CASSDLRDNSPLHF TGTGCCAGCAGTGATCTGAGGGATAATTCACCCCTCCACTTT
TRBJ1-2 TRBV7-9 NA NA CASSLVPSGGYTF TGTGCCAGCAGCTTGGTCCCTTCCGGTGGCTACACCTTC
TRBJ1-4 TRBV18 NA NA CASSRAGRGDEKLFF TGTGCCAGCTCACGCGCGGGCAGGGGTGACGAAAAACTGTTTTTT
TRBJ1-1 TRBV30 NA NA CAGTRGVGEAFF TGTGCCGGGACTCGGGGGGTAGGCGAAGCTTTCTTT
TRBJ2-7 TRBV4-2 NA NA CASSQGHLTRLEQYF TGTGCCAGCAGCCAAGGACACTTAACTAGATTAGAGCAGTACTTC
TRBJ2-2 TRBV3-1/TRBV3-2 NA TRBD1 CASSSYRTGSGELFF TGTGCCAGCAGCTCCTACAGGACAGGGTCCGGGGAGCTGTTTTTT
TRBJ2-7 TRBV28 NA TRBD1 CASSTPGQGLTYEQYF TGTGCCAGCAGTACCCCAGGACAGGGTCTTACCTACGAGCAGTACTTC
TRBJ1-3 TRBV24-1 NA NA CATSDFRDITGGNTIYF TGTGCCACCAGTGATTTCCGGGACATAACGGGGGGAAACACCATATATTTT